These 27 T cell receptor beta chains share one sample of origin, sequenced in a study of radiation and T cells in renal cell carcinoma. The time point: baseline pretreatment blood. Treatment: 15 Gy SBRT to primary tumor, nephrectomy 4 weeks later. Assay: immunoSEQ multiplex PCR; the TCRdb copy retains only in-frame clones and omits some. In the table there are about 130,000 clones, approximately 80% of which are singletons. This specimen was blood, taken from a patient whose treatment included radiotherapy and nephrectomy. The receptors come from a woman aged 55-70 years with renal cell carcinoma.

This clone was found a few times. J is TRBJ2-1 and V is TRBV10-2; D remains ambiguous. V was pared by 4 bases and J by 10 bases, with 8 bases between. Germline V lookup: CDR1 WSHSY, CDR2 SAAADI. This CDR3 region has 11 residues. CDR3 nucleotide sequence: TGCGCCAGCAGTGTTATCAGCGAGCAGTTCTTC. Its protein is CASSVISEQFF.

The genes are TRBV27 and TRBJ2-7; 11 nucleotides line up with TRBD2. CDR1 is MNHEY, CDR2 SMNVEV, per germline (reference sequence). The CDR3 length is 16 residues. Trimming cost V 7 bases and J 4 bases; bases outside gene matches: 12. CDR3 DNA sequence: TGTGCCAGCATTCCTCTTTCGACTAGCGGGAAATACGAGCAGTACTTC. It encodes CASIPLSTSGKYEQYF.

The chain has TRBV29-1 and TRBJ2-3; 8 nucleotides agree with TRBD2. CDR1 and CDR2 from the germline V gene are SQVTM and ANQGSEA. The CDR3 is 15 amino acids. V lost 8 bases to trimming and J lost 4 bases; unmatched junction nucleotides: 14. The CDR3 loop reads CSLATPAGDPDTQYF. CDR3 DNA: TGCAGCCTCGCCACCCCAGCGGGGGATCCAGATACGCAGTATTTT.

The rearrangement uses TRBV6-1 and TRBJ2-5; 8 nucleotides agree with TRBD1. The CDR3 runs to 14 residues. The germline V gene has CDR1 MNHNS and CDR2 SASEGT. V trimming: 7 bases; J trimming: 4 bases; junction bases outside the gene matches: 8. For the CDR3, the DNA is TGTGCCAGCAATATTAGACAGGGGAGAGAGACCCAGTACTTC. This gives the protein CASNIRQGRETQYF.

V usage is TRBV7-9 and J usage is TRBJ2-7; 11 bases align to TRBD1. Trimming cost V 5 bases and J 3 bases; bases outside gene matches: 6. The CDR3 has 15 amino acids. Germline CDR1 and CDR2: SEHNR and FQNEAQ (reference sequence). CDR3 nucleotides: TGTGCCAGCAGCCCGGGGACAGGGGGTTTCTACGAGCAGTACTTC. Protein: CASSPGTGGFYEQYF.

This clone was detected a few times. The rearrangement uses TRBV7-9 and TRBJ2-7, with D tentatively TRBD1 (5 bases). The V and J ends lost 0 bases and 4 bases respectively, with 10 bases between them. Germline loops: CDR1 SEHNR, CDR2 FQNEAQ (reference sequence). CDR3 length: 14 amino acids. The CDR3 DNA reads TGTGCCAGCAGCTTAGCGCAGGGCCGGTACGAGCAGTACTTC. Its translation: CASSLAQGRYEQYF.

Written as DNA, the CDR3 is TGTGCCAGCAGTTACCGGGAGACTCAGGATACGCAGTATTTT. It specifies CASSYRETQDTQYF. V is TRBV6-6 and J is TRBJ2-3; the D gene is possibly TRBD2 (6 bases). Trimming removed 2 bases from V and 6 bases from J, with 12 bases in between. Per the germline V gene, CDR1 is MNHNY and CDR2 is SVGAGI (reference sequence). This CDR3 spans 14 amino acids.

The chain links TRBV5-1 to TRBJ2-1, with 9 bases fitting TRBD1. Germline V CDR1 and CDR2: SGHRS, YFSETQ. V lost 7 bases, J lost 7 bases, and 3 bases stayed unmatched. The CDR3 covers 12 residues. The CDR3 DNA reads TGCGCCAGCTCAGGACAGGGGAATGAGCAGTTCTTC. As protein: CASSGQGNEQFF.

J is TRBJ2-3 and V is TRBV2; possible D gene TRBD2, 5 bases. The germline V and J ends were trimmed by 1 base and 2 bases, with 16 bases remaining between them. The CDR3 loop spans 17 amino acids. CDR1 is SNHLY and CDR2 is FYNNEI in the germline V gene. CDR3 amino acids: CASSEGGAAVLTDTQYF. Written as DNA, the CDR3 is TGTGCCAGCAGTGAAGGTGGAGCGGCGGTACTCACAGATACGCAGTATTTT.

This chain uses TRBV7-3 with TRBJ2-1; D not resolved. V was shortened by 5 bases and J by 0 bases, with 17 bases between the two germline ends. Germline assignment: CDR1 SGHTA and CDR2 FQGTGA. This CDR3 has 17 residues. CDR3 amino acids: CASSPSAAKSSYNEQFF. Written as DNA, the CDR3 is TGTGCCAGCAGCCCCTCGGCGGCAAAGAGCTCCTACAATGAGCAGTTCTTC.

The J gene is TRBJ1-3, the V gene TRBV30; D is undetermined. Between the trimmed V and J ends, which lost 3 bases and 4 bases, there was a span of 4 bases. This CDR3 spans 11 amino acids. Per the germline V gene, CDR1 is GTSNPN and CDR2 is SVGIG (reference sequence). CDR3 sequence: CAWRSGNTIYF. The DNA of the CDR3 is TGTGCCTGGAGGTCAGGAAACACCATATATTTT.

This clone occurred once. V gene TRBV6-5 combines with J gene TRBJ2-4; 8 bases agree with TRBD1. This CDR3 has 15 amino acids. Germline lookup yields CDR1 MNHEY and CDR2 SVGAGI. Losses at the gene ends were 6 bases for V and 5 bases for J; bases not matched to a gene: 9. The CDR3 loop reads CASRMLQGEENIQYF. The CDR3 DNA follows: TGTGCCAGCAGGATGTTACAGGGGGAGGAAAACATTCAGTACTTC.

The chain couples TRBV10-3 to TRBJ2-2; possibly TRBD1 or TRBD2 for D (5 bases each). CDR1 is ENHRY and CDR2 is SYGVKD in the germline V gene. V gave up 4 bases and J gave up 3 bases, with 9 bases separating them. This CDR3 has 14 amino acids. CDR3 nucleotide sequence: TGTGCCATCAGTGGGGACGGTTACACCGGGGAGCTGTTTTTT. Translating gives CAISGDGYTGELFF.

The CDR3 DNA follows: TGTGCCAGCAGCATCAGGACTAGCACCCAAGAGACCCAGTACTTC. This codes for CASSIRTSTQETQYF. The chain uses TRBV11-2 and TRBJ2-5; 8 bases fit TRBD2. The CDR3 is 15 residues long. V gave up 5 bases and J gave up 1 base; unmatched junction bases: 6. From germline, CDR1 is SGHAT and CDR2 FQNNGV.

CDR3 protein: CASSPSEERVWYQETQYF. The CDR3 nucleotides are TGTGCCAGCTCACCATCGGAGGAACGGGTTTGGTACCAAGAGACCCAGTACTTC. The genes are TRBV18 and TRBJ2-5; D possibly corresponds to TRBD2 (5 bases). V shed 2 bases and J shed 0 bases, with 19 bases lying between them. This CDR3 has 18 amino acids. Germline assignment: CDR1 KGHSH and CDR2 LQKENI.

The V and J genes are TRBV5-1 and TRBJ1-6, with 7 bases identical to TRBD1. Trimming took 2 bases from V and 5 from J; bases not matched to a gene: 1. The germline gives CDR1 SGHRS, CDR2 YFSETQ. CDR3 size: 14 residues. The CDR3 reads CASSFQGDNSPLHF. In DNA form, the CDR3 reads TGCGCCAGCAGCTTCCAGGGGGATAATTCACCCCTCCACTTT.

The rearrangement links TRBV27 to TRBJ2-7, with a possible D match to TRBD1 (5 bases). The CDR3 is 14 amino acids. The germline CDR1 and CDR2 sequences are MNHEY and SMNVEV (reference sequence). Deletions cut 3 bases from V and 2 bases from J, with 11 bases between. The CDR3 nucleotides read TGTGCCAGCAGTTTGACAGTACCCCCCTACGAGCAGTACTTC. Amino acid sequence: CASSLTVPPYEQYF.

V usage is TRBV19 and J usage is TRBJ2-1; D gene ambiguous. Germline lookup yields CDR1 LNHDA and CDR2 SQIVND (reference sequence). The V gene lost 7 bases and the J gene lost 0 bases, with 13 bases spanning the gap. The length of the CDR3 is 15 residues. The CDR3 sequence is CASTKQPSSYNEQFF. The DNA for the CDR3 is TGTGCCAGTACCAAACAGCCTAGCTCCTACAATGAGCAGTTCTTC.

V usage is TRBV29-1 and J usage is TRBJ2-7; 8 nucleotides line up with TRBD1. The CDR3 totals 13 residues. Germline V gene sequence: CDR1 SQVTM, CDR2 ANQGSEA. Unmatched junction bases numbered 5, after V lost 7 bases and J lost 0 bases. This chain's CDR3 is CSALTGDSYEQYF. For the CDR3, the DNA is TGCAGCGCCTTGACAGGGGACTCCTACGAGCAGTACTTC.

The chain uses TRBV2 and TRBJ1-4; D gene uncertain. Germline assignment: CDR1 SNHLY and CDR2 FYNNEI. Trimming left V 7 bases short and J 7 bases short, with 13 bases between. CDR3 length: 13 amino acids. The chain's CDR3 is CASKDPNPEKLFF. DNA of the CDR3: TGTGCCAGCAAGGACCCAAACCCTGAAAAACTGTTTTTT. Drawing the rest from reference TRBV2 and TRBJ1-4, the complete variable domain is EPEVTQTPSHQVTQMGQEVILRCVPISNHLYFYWYRQILGQKVEFLVSFYNNEISEKSEIFDDQFSVERPDGSNFTLKIRSTKLEDSAMYFCASKDPNPEKLFFGSGTQLSVL.

There are a few counts of this clone. The V call is TRBV2, the J call TRBJ2-7, with 9 nucleotides matching TRBD1. V shed 6 bases and J 1 base; nucleotides not matched to a gene: 7. Germline-derived CDR1 and CDR2 are SNHLY and FYNNEI. The CDR3 sequence is 15 residues long. The CDR3 nucleotides read TGTGCCAGCAGCCGACAGGGGGGTACTTCCTACGAGCAGTACTTC. Its translation: CASSRQGGTSYEQYF. The full variable domain, rest sourced from reference TRBV2 and TRBJ2-7, is EPEVTQTPSHQVTQMGQEVILRCVPISNHLYFYWYRQILGQKVEFLVSFYNNEISEKSEIFDDQFSVERPDGSNFTLKIRSTKLEDSAMYFCASSRQGGTSYEQYFGPGTRLTVT.

The chain carries TRBV2 and TRBJ1-1; D is ambiguous. Per germline, CDR1 SNHLY and CDR2 FYNNEI. Trimming removed 1 base from V and 3 bases from J, with 6 bases in between. CDR3 length equals 13 residues. The CDR3 protein is CASSEVPDTEAFF. CDR3 bases: TGTGCCAGCAGTGAAGTTCCGGACACTGAAGCTTTCTTT.

This sequence joins TRBV28 and TRBJ1-2; 10 bases map to TRBD1. Germline V lookup: CDR1 MDHEN, CDR2 SYDVKM. The CDR3 is 15 amino acids. V lost 3 bases and J lost 6; bases outside the gene matches: 7. CDR3 nucleotides: TGTGCCAGCAGTTTTGGGGACAGGGGTAGGGATGGCTACACCTTC. Translation gives CASSFGDRGRDGYTF.

The V gene is TRBV19, the J gene TRBJ2-3, with a tentative D call TRBD2 (6 bases). The V gene lost 4 bases and the J gene lost 2 bases, with 13 bases spanning the gap. The CDR3 is 15 amino acids. Per the germline V gene, CDR1 is LNHDA and CDR2 is SQIVND (reference sequence). The CDR3 DNA is TGTGCCAGTAGTAACCGGAGGGCCTCCACAGATACGCAGTATTTT. Its protein is CASSNRRASTDTQYF. The variable domain in full, completed from reference TRBV19 and TRBJ2-3, reads DGGITQSPKYLFRKEGQNVTLSCEQNLNHDAMYWYRQDPGQGLRLIYYSQIVNDFQKGDIAEGYSVSREKKESFPLTVTSAQKNPTAFYLCASSNRRASTDTQYFGPGTRLTVL.

This clone was picked up one time. CDR3 sequence: CATSPGLAPKETQYF. The CDR3 bases are TGCGCCACCTCCCCGGGACTAGCGCCCAAAGAGACCCAGTACTTC. The chain combines TRBV5-1 with TRBJ2-5, with TRBD2 matching 10 bases. After removal of 9 bases from V and 3 bases from J, the junction contained 11 bases not matched to a gene. Germline CDR1 SGHRS, CDR2 YFSETQ. The CDR3 consists of 15 residues.

This chain joins TRBV21-1 and TRBJ1-4. TRBV21-1 is annotated as a pseudogene. The CDR3 has 15 amino acids. The chain's CDR3 is CASSEVGVTNEKLFF. CDR3 DNA: TGTGCCAGCAGCGAAGTAGGCGTTACTAATGAAAAACTGTTTTTT.

CDR3 DNA: TGCGCCAGCAGCTTGGGGGGTCCGAACACTGAAGCTTTCTTT. Its translation: CASSLGGPNTEAFF. This chain uses TRBV5-1 with TRBJ1-1; D is unresolved. V was shortened by 0 bases and J by 1 base, with 7 bases between the two germline ends. This CDR3 comprises 14 residues. Germline V gene sequence: CDR1 SGHRS, CDR2 YFSETQ.